Below, one T cell receptor (beta chain) is given with its context. The V gene's germline CDR1 is SEHNR and CDR2 FQNEAQ (reference sequence). This CDR3 comprises 11 residues. Trimming removed 5 bases from V and 6 bases from J, with 5 bases in between. Input was around 2.1 ug genomic DNA, or all available if less. This table comes from immunoSEQ multiplex PCR, and its TCRdb copy is limited to in-frame clones, with some not included. Found here are approximately 50,000 clones, 85% to 90% of them singletons; the top ten hold more than 8.5%. The record originates from a study of glioma-infiltrating T cells after dendritic cell vaccination. Study summary: Samples are from glioblastoma patients in Phase I and II dendritic cell vaccine trials.

Time point in this sample: after dendritic cell vaccination, including at tumor progression/relapse. Before vaccination, two weeks after the third vaccination, and at progression, PBMC were collected. This chain links TRBV7-9 with TRBJ2-1; unclear D gene. The source material was blood, sampled after dendritic cell vaccination. The sequence came from a human donor with glioblastoma. The CDR3 DNA sequence: TGTGCCAGCAGCGCTAGCAATGAGCAGTTCTTC. Translated: CASSASNEQFF.